This TCR beta chain was recovered during a study of prognosis after radiotherapy for stage I lung cancer. The table lists this clonotype with many counts. The antigen remains undetermined. Amplicons of TCR beta CDR3 were generated from genomic DNA by two-round multiplex PCR. Primers specific to each TRBV and TRBJ gene were used in first-round PCR. One entry per CDR3 protein results from TCRdb running MiXCR on the multiplex PCR reads. In the table there are 30,000 to 40,000 distinct CDR3 sequences, approximately 25% of which are singletons. Overall study results and limits: Stereotactic body radiation therapy was followed by fewer unique TCR clones, median about 9,200 versus 6,500. Nobody established whether the expanded TCR clones were specific to the tumor. Differences in TRBV and TRBJ gene usage were reportedly observed between patients with and without metastases.

This TCR was recovered from a donor at least 50 years old with non-small cell lung cancer. The sequences come from PBMCs, collected before or after stereotactic body radiation therapy (not recorded which).

The chain's CDR3 is CASIYGDSYGYTF. For the CDR3, the DNA is TGTGCCAGCATCTACGGGGATAGCTATGGCTACACCTTC. The chain recombines TRBV2 with TRBJ1-2; no firm D call. Looked up from germline, CDR1 is SNHLY and CDR2 is FYNNEI. Trimming removed 7 bases at V and 4 bases at J, with 13 bases between. The CDR3 runs 13 residues.